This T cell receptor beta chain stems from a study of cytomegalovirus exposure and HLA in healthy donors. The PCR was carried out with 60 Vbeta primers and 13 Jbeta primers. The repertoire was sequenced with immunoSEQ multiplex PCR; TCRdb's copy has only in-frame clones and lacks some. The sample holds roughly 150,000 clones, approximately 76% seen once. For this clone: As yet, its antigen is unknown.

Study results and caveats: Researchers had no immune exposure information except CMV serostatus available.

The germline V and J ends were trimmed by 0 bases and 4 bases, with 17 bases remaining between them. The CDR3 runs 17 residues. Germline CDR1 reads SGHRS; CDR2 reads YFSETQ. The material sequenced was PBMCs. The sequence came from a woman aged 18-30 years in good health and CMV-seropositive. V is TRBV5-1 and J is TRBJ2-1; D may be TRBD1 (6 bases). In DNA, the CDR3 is TGCGCCAGCAGCTTGGGGTCCGGGACAAACTATTACAATGAGCAGTTCTTC. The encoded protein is CASSLGSGTNYYNEQFF.